This TCR beta chain was sequenced during a study of OX40 agonist ivuxolimab in advanced cancers. Regarding the complete study: Ivuxolimab was an agonistic, fully human IgG2 monoclonal antibody directed against OX40 (CD134), a costimulatory receptor. Partial responses occurred in three dose-escalation patients, of whom one had hepatocellular carcinoma and two had cutaneous melanoma. The paper covers the monotherapy dose-escalation part of the phase I ivuxolimab trial, which included N of about 56 patients. Peripheral TCRbeta sequencing was intended to test whether TCR sequence diversity was altered and clonal T-cell expansion was caused by ivuxolimab. Intravenous ivuxolimab was administered to patients every 2 weeks at six dose levels: 0.01, 0.1, 0.3, 1.5, 3 and 10 mg/kg. Prior anti-PD-1, anti-PD-L1 or anti-CTLA-4 therapy was permitted, and checkpoint inhibitors had been received by 40% to 50% of dose-escalation patients. A male proportion of 82.7% and a mean age of about 60 years, ranging from roughly 23 to 79, were recorded for the dose-escalation cohort. Among the 50 to 55 dose-escalation patients, some 19 had hepatocellular carcinoma, 15 or so melanoma, 9 renal cell carcinoma and 9 head and neck cancer.

Concerning this clone itself: Its antigen target is currently unknown. Nothing much larger sits one base from this clone, and base qualities are not available.

The trial excluded patients who had a history of autoimmune disease or who were on systemic immunosuppression. Peripheral blood for TCR sequencing was drawn from every dose cohort at baseline, at cycle 4 day 1 and at cycle 7 day 1. Samples came from an open-label, multicenter, first-in-human phase I dose-escalation trial of ivuxolimab. Adults with locally advanced or metastatic head and neck squamous cell, hepatocellular, melanoma or renal cell carcinoma were enrolled in the trial. CD4+ and CD8+ T cells were sorted separately from peripheral blood before TCR sequencing. The full study reports these points: Clonal expansion of both CD4+ and CD8+ blood T cells was observed from baseline to week 6 at doses 0.1 to 3.0 mg/kg. Low levels of normalized T-cell clonal expansion were also seen in some nonresponding patients. The antigen specificity of the clonally expanded peripheral T cells was not determined. In the 0.1-3.0 mg/kg groups, partial responders were among the patients with the lowest normalized peripheral clonal expansion, particularly in CD8+ T cells. After ivuxolimab, more expanded clones were found on average in CD8+ T cells than in CD4+ T cells.

In the germline V gene, CDR1 corresponds to SGHNT and CDR2 to YENEEA. Trimming costs V 3 bases and J 3 bases, and their ends lie 12 bases apart. Including cysteine and phenylalanine, the CDR3 has 14 amino acids. The only DNA kept is the CDR3, 42 bases in frame from the first base. To sequence the TCRbeta CDR3 region, genomic DNA was isolated from the sorted cells. The immunoSEQ Assay was used to sequence the TCRbeta CDR3 regions. The table comes from immuneACCESS by way of TCRdb, which keeps in-frame sequences with V and J called. Part of the clones is missing from these tables; in studies checked, under half for an unresolved V gene and the rest for unknown reasons. This sample comprises around 40,000 clones, about four fifths of them detected only once. Clones ranked in the top ten supply 15% of the sample.

The clonotype originates from an adult with an advanced solid tumor such as melanoma, head and neck, liver or kidney cancer. The V gene is TRBV11-3 and the J gene is TRBJ2-7; TRBD2 is perhaps the D gene, given 5 matching bases. Here the sequenced sample was CD4+ or CD8+ T cells sorted from blood, taken in a trial of the OX40 agonist ivuxolimab. The CDR3 in this case is CASSFLARGYEQYF. The bases are TGTGCCAGCAGCTTTCTAGCCCGGGGCTACGAGCAGTACTTC.